This record covers a single TCR beta chain. The sample originates from a study of CD8 T cells in Susac syndrome. Germline V gene sequence: CDR1 DFQATT, CDR2 SNEGSKA (reference sequence). V shed 5 bases, J shed 7 bases, and the junction held 11 bases outside the gene matches. This CDR3 is 13 amino acids long. After extraction with the RNeasy kit, about 0.5 to 1 ug of the RNA was reverse transcribed using random hexamers. MiXCR was run by TCRdb on the immunoSEQ multiplex PCR reads, yielding one entry per CDR3 protein. The sample holds about 130,000 distinct CDR3 sequences, 90% to 95% seen once. V is TRBV20-1 and J is TRBJ2-7; TRBD2 agrees at 7 bases. This clonotype was obtained from a human donor in good health. The sequenced material came from CD4+ T cells from PBMCs. In nucleotides, the CDR3 is TGCAGTGCTCTTAAAACTAGCGCCAGGGAGCAGTACTTC. Translation: CSALKTSAREQYF.